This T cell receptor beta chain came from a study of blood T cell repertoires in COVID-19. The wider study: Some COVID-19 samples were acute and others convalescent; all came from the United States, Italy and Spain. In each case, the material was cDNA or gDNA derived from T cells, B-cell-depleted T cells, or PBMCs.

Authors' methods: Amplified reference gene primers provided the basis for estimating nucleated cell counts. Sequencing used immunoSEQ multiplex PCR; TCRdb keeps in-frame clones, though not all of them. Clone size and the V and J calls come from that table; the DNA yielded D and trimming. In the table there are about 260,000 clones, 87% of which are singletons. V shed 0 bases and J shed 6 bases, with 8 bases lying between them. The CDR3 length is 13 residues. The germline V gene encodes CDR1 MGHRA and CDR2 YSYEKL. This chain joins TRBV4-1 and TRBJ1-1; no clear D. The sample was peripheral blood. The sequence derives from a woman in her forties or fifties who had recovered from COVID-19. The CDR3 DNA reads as TGCGCCAGCAGCCAAGAAACGGTTGCTGAAGCTTTCTTT. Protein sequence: CASSQETVAEAFF.